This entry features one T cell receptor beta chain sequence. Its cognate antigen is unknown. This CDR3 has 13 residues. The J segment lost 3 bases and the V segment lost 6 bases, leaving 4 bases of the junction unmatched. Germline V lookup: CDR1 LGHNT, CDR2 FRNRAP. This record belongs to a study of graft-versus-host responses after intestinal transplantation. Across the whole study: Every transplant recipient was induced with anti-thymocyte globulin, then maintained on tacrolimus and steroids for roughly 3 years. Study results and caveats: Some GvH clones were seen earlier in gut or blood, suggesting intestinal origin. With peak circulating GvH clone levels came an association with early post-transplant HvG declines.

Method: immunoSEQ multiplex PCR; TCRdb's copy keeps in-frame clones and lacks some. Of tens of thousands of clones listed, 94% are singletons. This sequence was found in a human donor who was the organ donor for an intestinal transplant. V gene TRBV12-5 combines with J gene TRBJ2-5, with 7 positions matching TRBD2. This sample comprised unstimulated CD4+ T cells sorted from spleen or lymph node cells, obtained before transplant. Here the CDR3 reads CASGSSGEETQYF. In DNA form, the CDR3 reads TGTGCTAGTGGGTCTAGCGGTGAAGAGACCCAGTACTTC.